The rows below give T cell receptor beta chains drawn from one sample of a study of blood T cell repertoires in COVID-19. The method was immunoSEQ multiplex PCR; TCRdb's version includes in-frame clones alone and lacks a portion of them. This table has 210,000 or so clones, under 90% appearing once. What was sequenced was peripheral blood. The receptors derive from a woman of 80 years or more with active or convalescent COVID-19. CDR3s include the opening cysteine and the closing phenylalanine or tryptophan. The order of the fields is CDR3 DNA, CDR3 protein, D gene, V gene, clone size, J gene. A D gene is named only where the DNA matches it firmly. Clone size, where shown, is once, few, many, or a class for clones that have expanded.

TGTGCCTCTGGGGAGCGCGCGAACACCGGGGAGCTGTTTTTT	CASGERANTGELFF	.	TRBV7-7	.	TRBJ2-2
TGTGCCAGCAGCCAAGATATGAATCAGCCCCAGCATTTT	CASSQDMNQPQHF	.	TRBV4-2	few	TRBJ1-5
TGTGCCACCAGTGACCGGGGACAGGGCGGCTATGGCTACACCTTC	CATSDRGQGGYGYTF	TRBD1	TRBV24-1	.	TRBJ1-2
TGTGCCAGTAGAACCAGGGGAAGCTCCTACAATGAGCAGTTCTTC	CASRTRGSSYNEQFF	.	TRBV19	.	TRBJ2-1
TGTGCCAGCAAAGACAGAAACACCGGGGAGCTGTTTTTT	CASKDRNTGELFF	.	TRBV5-4	.	TRBJ2-2
TGTGCCAGTAGTATGCGACTTGCCTTTGAGACCCAGTACTTC	CASSMRLAFETQYF	.	TRBV19	.	TRBJ2-5
TGTGCCAGCAGCACCCGACTAGCGGGTGGAACCGGGGAGCTGTTTTTT	CASSTRLAGGTGELFF	TRBD2	TRBV9	.	TRBJ2-2
TGTGCCAGCAGCTTCGCCCCCCGCGTTAGTTCCTACAATGAGCAGTTCTTC	CASSFAPRVSSYNEQFF	.	TRBV11-2	.	TRBJ2-1
TGTGCCAGCAGTGGACAGGGGGTCACTGAAGCTTTCTTT	CASSGQGVTEAFF	TRBD1	TRBV2	.	TRBJ1-1
TGTGCCAGTAGTATAGAAGCAAGACTGAACACCGGGGAGCTGTTTTTT	CASSIEARLNTGELFF	.	TRBV19	.	TRBJ2-2
TGTGCCAGCAGCCCGGGACAGGGCTGGACCACAGATACGCAGTATTTT	CASSPGQGWTTDTQYF	TRBD1	TRBV11-3	.	TRBJ2-3
TGTGCCAGCAGAAGCAGGGTTGAAAACACCATATATTTT	CASRSRVENTIYF	.	TRBV5-4	.	TRBJ1-3
TGTGCCAGTAGTACGACAGGGGTGTCTACTAACACCGGGGAGCTGTTTTTT	CASSTTGVSTNTGELFF	TRBD1	TRBV19	few	TRBJ2-2
TGCGCCAGCAGCTTGGTTGGAGGGGTCGCCGGGGAGCTGTTTTTT	CASSLVGGVAGELFF	.	TRBV5-1	once	TRBJ2-2
TGTGCCAGCAGTTACGGGGACAGTAGCACAGATACGCAGTATTTT	CASSYGDSSTDTQYF	TRBD1	TRBV6-5	.	TRBJ2-3
TGTGCCAGCAGCCAAGACGCAGGGAGCAATCAGCCCCAGCATTTT	CASSQDAGSNQPQHF	.	TRBV3-1/TRBV3-2	.	TRBJ1-5
TGTGCCAGCAACACAGCGGGAAGATCCTACAATGAGCAGTTCTTC	CASNTAGRSYNEQFF	TRBD2	TRBV4-2	.	TRBJ2-1
TGTGCCAGCTCACCAACAGGGGCGAGCTCTGGAAACACCATATATTTT	CASSPTGASSGNTIYF	TRBD1	TRBV18	.	TRBJ1-3
TGTGCCAGCAGCTCCCCTGGGGGCCGAAATCAGCCCCAGCATTTT	CASSSPGGRNQPQHF	.	TRBV7-8	.	TRBJ1-5
TGTGCCAGCAGCCGCGAGGGGGGGGCCAGGGAGACCCAGTACTTC	CASSREGGARETQYF	.	TRBV7-2	few	TRBJ2-5
TGCGCCAGCAGCTTTATAAGAGACACTGAAGCTTTCTTT	CASSFIRDTEAFF	.	TRBV5-1	.	TRBJ1-1
TGTGCCAGCAGCTTAGGGGGCAACACCGGGGAGCTGTTTTTT	CASSLGGNTGELFF	.	TRBV7-9	.	TRBJ2-2
TGCGCCAGCAGCCAAGTAAAAGGACAGGGAAATGAGCAGTTCTTC	CASSQVKGQGNEQFF	TRBD1	TRBV4-1	.	TRBJ2-1
TGTGCCAGCAGTTCATCTTCCAGGGGAAACACAGATACGCAGTATTTT	CASSSSSRGNTDTQYF	.	TRBV28	once	TRBJ2-3
TGTGCCAGCAGCCGGGGGGACTACGAGCAGTACTTC	CASSRGDYEQYF	TRBD2	TRBV7-9	.	TRBJ2-7
TGTGCCAGCAGTCCCTGGCCCTTCAATGAGCAGTTCTTC	CASSPWPFNEQFF	.	TRBV28	.	TRBJ2-1
TGTGCCAGTCGACTAGCGGGAGGAGGAGTGTACAATGAGCAGTTCTTC	CASRLAGGGVYNEQFF	TRBD2	TRBV6-6	.	TRBJ2-1
TGTGCCAGCAGCGTAGATTGGACTAGGTCTCACAATGAGCAGTTCTTC	CASSVDWTRSHNEQFF	TRBD2	TRBV9	.	TRBJ2-1
TGTGCCTGGCACAGACCGAACACTGAAGCTTTCTTT	CAWHRPNTEAFF	.	TRBV30	few	TRBJ1-1
TGCGCCAGCAGCTTAGGACAGGGGGTTTACAATGAGCAGTTCTTC	CASSLGQGVYNEQFF	TRBD1	TRBV5-1	.	TRBJ2-1
TGTGCCAGCAGCTTCAATAAGGGGGGGGAGACCCAGTACTTC	CASSFNKGGETQYF	.	TRBV7-2	.	TRBJ2-5
TGCAGCGTTGGAGCGAGACCTCCCTACGAGCAGTACTTC	CSVGARPPYEQYF	.	TRBV29-1	.	TRBJ2-7
TGTGCCAGCAGTTCGAGGACAGGGCTCTATGGCTACACCTTC	CASSSRTGLYGYTF	TRBD1	TRBV2	.	TRBJ1-2
TGTGCCAGCTCACCACCGTCGGCTAGCGGGGGGACATACAATGAGCAGTTCTTC	CASSPPSASGGTYNEQFF	TRBD2	TRBV18	.	TRBJ2-1
TGTGCCAGCAGCCGGGGAAGCGTAGATACGCAGTATTTT	CASSRGSVDTQYF	.	TRBV5-5	.	TRBJ2-3
TGTGCCAGCAGCTTGGGGGGCTATGGCTACACCTTC	CASSLGGYGYTF	.	TRBV7-9	once	TRBJ1-2
TGTGCCAGCAGTGAACTAGCGGGGGGAGAGACCCAGTACTTC	CASSELAGGETQYF	TRBD2	TRBV6-1	.	TRBJ2-5
TGCGCCAGCAGCGTCCAGGGTATCGACTCTGGAAACACCATATATTTT	CASSVQGIDSGNTIYF	.	TRBV5-1	few	TRBJ1-3
TGTGCCAGCAGAGCAGGGCAAGGGAATGAGCAGTTCTTC	CASRAGQGNEQFF	.	TRBV28	.	TRBJ2-1
TGCGCCAGCAGCTTGGGGGCAGGGGAAAACATTCAGTACTTC	CASSLGAGENIQYF	.	TRBV5-1	.	TRBJ2-4
TGTGCCAGCAGCGAGCCTCCGGGACAGGGTGGGAACACCTTC	CASSEPPGQGGNTF	TRBD1	TRBV7-2	.	TRBJ1-2
TGTGCCAGCAGCGGAGGGGGCGCGGGTCGAGAGACCCAGTACTTC	CASSGGGAGRETQYF	.	TRBV2	.	TRBJ2-5
TGCGCCAAAAGGTTCAGGTTCGATCAGCCCCAGCATTTT	CAKRFRFDQPQHF	.	TRBV10-1	.	TRBJ1-5